This T cell receptor beta chain was documented in a study of T cell changes during pregnancy in multiple sclerosis. Produced via immunoSEQ multiplex PCR; TCRdb's table is partial and in-frame only. This sample has fewer than 40,000 clones; approximately 87% occur once, and the top ten carry about 4.3%. The V and J ends lost 4 bases and 3 bases respectively, with 14 bases between them. Germline V CDR1 and CDR2: SGHRS, YFSETQ. The length of the CDR3 is 14 residues. Here the sequenced sample was CD8+ T cells from peripheral blood mononuclear cells, taken after pregnancy. The sequence came from a female donor with multiple sclerosis, enrolled in a pregnancy study. The J gene is TRBJ2-7, the V gene TRBV5-1, with D tentatively TRBD1 (5 bases). The CDR3 is CASSERQGDYEQYF. The CDR3 DNA reads TGCGCCAGCAGCGAACGGCAGGGTGACTACGAGCAGTACTTC.